This TCR beta chain is drawn from a study of blood T cell repertoires in COVID-19. Study background: T cells, B-cell-depleted T cells, or PBMCs provided the cDNA or gDNA that served as material.

V was clipped by 4 bases and J by 0 bases; unmatched bases: 9. Germline CDR1 and CDR2: SGDLS and YYNGEE. The CDR3 is made up of 18 amino acids. Some clones are missing from TCRdb's copy, which holds only in-frame ones; the method was immunoSEQ multiplex PCR. The sample has 200,000 or so clones; 85% to 90% are singletons. This sequence joins TRBV9 and TRBJ2-6, with TRBD2 identical over 8 bases. Sequencing was performed on peripheral blood. This sequence originates from a man aged 60-69 years with acute or convalescent COVID-19. Written as DNA, the CDR3 is TGTGCCAGCAGCCGCCGGGGGGGGCTTAGCTCTGGGGCCAACGTCCTGACTTTC. Encoded protein: CASSRRGGLSSGANVLTF. Looking up the rest from reference TRBV9 and TRBJ2-6 gives the full variable domain: DSGVTQTPKHLITATGQRVTLRCSPRSGDLSVYWYQQSLDQGLQFLIQYYNGEERAKGNILERFSAQQFPDLHSELNLSSLELGDSALYFCASSRRGGLSSGANVLTFGAGSRLTVL.